What follows are 32 T cell receptor beta chains derived from one specimen sequenced in a study of cytomegalovirus exposure and HLA in healthy donors. PCR amplification relied on 60 Vbeta primers (plus 13 Jbeta primers). Produced via immunoSEQ multiplex PCR; TCRdb's table is partial and in-frame only. The data contain around 140,000 clones, around 72% of them singletons. Sequences were obtained from PBMCs. These receptors were obtained from a woman younger than 30 in good health and CMV-seronegative.

The gene calls are TRBV18 and TRBJ2-1, with D maybe TRBD1 (5 bases). This CDR3 has 13 residues. Trimming pared 4 bases from V and 7 bases from J, leaving 11 bases between. CDR1 and CDR2 from the germline V gene are KGHSH and LQKENI. As DNA, the CDR3 is TGTGCCAGCTCACAGGGGCGCAGGAATGAGCAGTTCTTC. Protein product: CASSQGRRNEQFF.

The genes are TRBV29-1 and TRBJ1-2; TRBD1 agrees at 8 bases. Germline CDR1 and CDR2: SQVTM and ANQGSEA. The CDR3 loop spans 12 amino acids. After removal of 4 bases from V and 8 bases from J, the junction contained 6 bases not matched to a gene. The CDR3: CSVGDRIEGYTF. In nucleotides, the CDR3 is TGCAGCGTTGGGGACAGGATAGAAGGCTACACCTTC.

This clone was counted only a few times. The chain recombines TRBV5-4 with TRBJ2-7; 12 nucleotides agree with TRBD2. J was trimmed by 8 bases and V by 4 bases; bases with no gene match: 16. Per germline, CDR1 SGHNT and CDR2 YYREEE (reference sequence). CDR3 length equals 17 residues. CDR3 DNA: TGTGCCAGCAGCCCCCAGGGCCCTAGCGGGAGGGGCACGAAGCAGTACTTC. This codes for CASSPQGPSGRGTKQYF. Filled out from reference TRBV5-4 and TRBJ2-7, the complete variable domain reads ETGVTQSPTHLIKTRGQQVTLRCSSQSGHNTVSWYQQALGQGPQFIFQYYREEENGRGNFPPRFSGLQFPNYSSELNVNALELDDSALYLCASSPQGPSGRGTKQYFGPGTRLTVT.

The V call is TRBV5-6, the J call TRBJ2-3, with D possibly being TRBD1 (5 bases). CDR1 SGHDT and CDR2 YYEEEE come from the germline V gene. The CDR3 contains 14 residues. V was shortened by 4 bases and J by 0 bases, with 9 bases between the two germline ends. The chain's CDR3 is CASSGALSTDTQYF. For the CDR3, the DNA is TGTGCCAGCAGCGGGGCCCTTAGCACAGATACGCAGTATTTT.

The V call is TRBV5-1, the J call TRBJ2-1; 7 bases match TRBD2. This CDR3 has 14 residues. With V trimmed by 7 bases and J by 5 bases, 9 bases remained unmatched. Germline assignment: CDR1 SGHRS and CDR2 YFSETQ. CDR3 protein: CASAPEAGNNEQFF. CDR3 DNA sequence: TGCGCCAGCGCCCCGGAAGCGGGAAACAATGAGCAGTTCTTC.

This chain connects TRBV27 to TRBJ2-2; perhaps TRBD1 as D (5 bases). Between the trimmed V and J ends, which lost 4 bases and 8 bases, there was a span of 20 bases. The CDR3 consists of 16 residues. The germline gives CDR1 MNHEY, CDR2 SMNVEV (reference sequence). CDR3 DNA: TGTGCCAGCAGTTCCCTAAGGGGCGCCCTAAGGGGGGAGCTGTTTTTT. Protein: CASSSLRGALRGELFF.

The genes are TRBV6-4 and TRBJ2-1; 13 nucleotides align to TRBD2. The CDR3 totals 16 residues. Trimming cost V 1 base and J 9 bases; bases outside gene matches: 6. The germline gives CDR1 MRHNA, CDR2 SNTAGT. CDR3 nucleotide sequence: TGTGCCAGCAGTGACTGGACTAGCGGGAGAATTCGTGAGCAGTTCTTC. Amino acids: CASSDWTSGRIREQFF.

As for this clone: Its ends do not fully match the called genes, so a read error is possible. This chain uses TRBV6-1 with TRBJ2-1; D is unresolved. There are 12 residues in the CDR3. CDR1 MNHNS and CDR2 SASEGT come from the germline V gene. CDR3 bases: TGTGCCAGCAGGGAAGCGCGCGCCCAGGAGTTCTTC. As protein: CASREARAQEFF.

V and J are TRBV5-1 and TRBJ1-1, with a weak D call TRBD1 (6 bases). The CDR3 is made up of 14 amino acids. Germline CDR1 and CDR2: SGHRS and YFSETQ. V dropped 4 bases and J dropped 1 base, with 11 bases sitting between them. The CDR3 region is CASSLQGRNTEAFF. In DNA, the CDR3 is TGCGCCAGCAGCCTCCAGGGGAGGAACACTGAAGCTTTCTTT.

The chain carries TRBV5-1 and TRBJ2-5, with 14 positions matching TRBD2. Trimming took 4 bases from V and 5 from J; bases not matched to a gene: 7. This CDR3 spans 16 amino acids. Germline CDR1 and CDR2: SGHRS and YFSETQ. The CDR3 DNA reads TGCGCCAGCAGCGAGGGACTAGCGGGAGCAACTGAGACCCAGTACTTC. Protein product: CASSEGLAGATETQYF.

The gene calls are TRBV9 and TRBJ1-5; a possible D gene is TRBD1 (5 bases). The CDR3 has 14 residues. V was cut by 3 bases and J by 7 bases, with 14 bases left in between. Germline CDR1 and CDR2: SGDLS and YYNGEE. The CDR3: CASSGGGEWQPQHF. The CDR3 bases are TGTGCCAGCAGCGGGGGAGGGGAGTGGCAGCCCCAGCATTTT.

The chain carries TRBV29-1 and TRBJ2-1; the match to TRBD2 covers 14 bases. Germline CDR1 reads SQVTM; CDR2 reads ANQGSEA. V dropped 5 bases and J dropped 9; count of bases not matched to a gene: 9. The CDR3 totals 15 residues. The CDR3 coding sequence is TGCAGCGTTACCGGGACTAGCGGGAGTCAGGGTGAGCAGTTCTTC. It translates to CSVTGTSGSQGEQFF.

The CDR3 DNA is TGTGCCAGCAGTGAAGCTTCAGGGATTGAGAAGTATGAGCAGTTCTTC. Its protein product is CASSEASGIEKYEQFF. J is TRBJ2-1 and V is TRBV6-1, with D possibly being TRBD1 (5 bases). Germline V CDR1 and CDR2: MNHNS, SASEGT. The CDR3 spans 16 residues. Deletions cut 0 bases from V and 8 bases from J, with 17 bases between.

This chain uses TRBV19 with TRBJ2-2; the match to TRBD2 covers 8 bases. V shed 7 bases, J shed 7 bases, and the junction held 11 bases outside the gene matches. This CDR3 is built from 15 residues. The germline V gene has CDR1 LNHDA and CDR2 SQIVND (reference sequence). The CDR3 reads CASKTGLGSGGELFF. CDR3 DNA: TGTGCCAGTAAAACGGGACTAGGGTCGGGCGGGGAGCTGTTTTTT.

V is TRBV25-1 and J is TRBJ2-1; D gene unclear. Trimming shortened V by 6 bases and J by 5 bases, and 5 bases separated the two germline ends. The CDR3 totals 11 residues. Looked up from germline, CDR1 is MGHDK and CDR2 is SYGVNS. The CDR3 is CASRADNEQFF. CDR3 nucleotides: TGTGCCAGCAGGGCCGACAATGAGCAGTTCTTC.

The chain employs TRBV15 and TRBJ1-1; 7 bases align to TRBD1. Germline V gene lookup returns CDR1 LNHNV and CDR2 YYDKDF (reference sequence). The CDR3 consists of 13 residues. The junction had 11 bases not matched to a gene; V was cut back by 5 bases and J by 11 bases. CDR3 sequence reads: CATSWRTGTTAFF. DNA for the CDR3: TGTGCCACCAGCTGGAGGACAGGTACTACGGCTTTCTTT. The variable domain in full, completed from reference TRBV15 and TRBJ1-1, reads DAMVIQNPRYQVTQFGKPVTLSCSQTLNHNVMYWYQQKSSQAPKLLFHYYDKDFNNEADTPDNFQSRRPNTSFCFLDIRSPGLGDTAMYLCATSWRTGTTAFFGQGTRLTVV.

This rearrangement joins TRBV2 to TRBJ1-1; D is undetermined. CDR3 length: 13 amino acids. CDR1 is SNHLY and CDR2 is FYNNEI in the germline V gene. Trimming stripped 4 bases from V and 5 bases from J, with 11 bases between. Here the CDR3 reads CASSVQDWTEAFF. CDR3 coding DNA: TGTGCCAGCAGTGTTCAGGATTGGACTGAAGCTTTCTTT.

The CDR3 sequence is CASRAARDRPGNEQFF. The CDR3, as DNA: TGTGCCAGCAGGGCTGCCCGGGATCGACCTGGCAATGAGCAGTTCTTC. The V call is TRBV5-6, the J call TRBJ2-1; TRBD2 is a possible D gene (5 bases). The CDR3 covers 16 residues. V was shortened by 5 bases and J by 6 bases, with 21 bases between the two germline ends. CDR1 SGHDT and CDR2 YYEEEE come from the germline V gene.

This sequence joins TRBV30 and TRBJ1-1; no firm D call. Germline assignment: CDR1 GTSNPN and CDR2 SVGIG (reference sequence). The ends were cut back, 2 bases at V and 8 bases at J, with 9 bases in the middle. The CDR3 extends over 11 amino acids. The CDR3 DNA reads as TGTGCCTGGAGTCCCGCACTAGAAGCTTTCTTT. Translating gives CAWSPALEAFF.

The gene calls are TRBV27 and TRBJ1-5; TRBD1 matches 9 bases. CDR3 length equals 13 residues. Looked up from germline, CDR1 is MNHEY and CDR2 is SMNVEV (reference sequence). Germline trimming cut 5 bases from V and 5 bases from J; bases unmatched to any gene: 1. This CDR3 is CASSDRGDQPQHF. The CDR3 DNA sequence: TGTGCCAGCAGTGACAGGGGGGATCAGCCCCAGCATTTT.

This clone came up a few times. This chain joins TRBV25-1 and TRBJ2-7; 9 bases align to TRBD2. The V gene end was trimmed by 5 bases and the J gene end by 6 bases; junction bases not matched to a gene: 11. This CDR3 region has 15 residues. From germline, CDR1 is MGHDK and CDR2 SYGVNS. Here the CDR3 DNA reads TGTGCCAGCAGTACTAAGCGGGAGGCCCCCAGCGAGCAGTACTTC. Translation gives CASSTKREAPSEQYF.

This rearrangement joins TRBV14 to TRBJ2-1, with a tentative D call TRBD1 (6 bases). With 1 base removed from V and 6 bases from J, the gap between germline ends came to 7 bases. Germline V gene data show CDR1 as SGHDN and CDR2 as FVKESK. The CDR3 is 13 amino acids. CDR3 nucleotide sequence: TGTGCCAGCAGCCAAGGAGGGGGCAATGAGCAGTTCTTC. It is translated as CASSQGGGNEQFF.

This chain uses TRBV6-5 with TRBJ1-1; no definite D call. This CDR3 is built from 13 residues. Germline V gives CDR1 MNHEY, CDR2 SVGAGI. The V end lost 4 bases, the J end lost 7 bases, and 13 bases lay between the germline ends. CDR3 amino acids: CASSSRVTNEAFF. In DNA form, the CDR3 reads TGTGCCAGCAGTTCCCGGGTAACTAATGAAGCTTTCTTT.

This chain joins TRBV5-6 and TRBJ2-7; 8 bases match TRBD1. Unmatched junction bases numbered 7, after V lost 5 bases and J lost 3 bases. The CDR3 runs to 14 residues. Germline values: CDR1 SGHDT, CDR2 YYEEEE. CDR3 loop: CASRRTGSNYEQYF. In DNA form, the CDR3 reads TGTGCCAGCAGACGGACAGGGTCGAACTACGAGCAGTACTTC.

The rearrangement links TRBV11-2 to TRBJ2-7; TRBD1 might be the D (6 bases). The CDR3 length is 13 residues. Germline assignment: CDR1 SGHAT and CDR2 FQNNGV. The V end lost 7 bases, the J end lost 1 base, and 11 bases lay between the germline ends. This CDR3 reads CASTKQGSYEQYF. CDR3 bases: TGTGCCAGCACGAAACAGGGTTCCTACGAGCAGTACTTC.

This rearrangement joins TRBV7-2 to TRBJ1-2, with 8 nucleotides matching TRBD1. The V gene's germline CDR1 is SGHTA and CDR2 FQGNSA. This CDR3 is built from 14 residues. V lost 5 bases to trimming and J lost 8 bases; unmatched junction nucleotides: 10. CDR3 DNA sequence: TGTGCCAGCAGCCTATCGACAGGGGCCTTGGGCTACACCTTC. Translation gives CASSLSTGALGYTF.

The chain is built from TRBV5-4 and TRBJ1-1; the D is unclear. Germline CDR1 reads SGHNT; CDR2 reads YYREEE (reference sequence). The length of the CDR3 is 16 residues. Trimming stripped 4 bases from V and 1 base from J, with 17 bases between. CDR3 sequence reads: CASSPAPGMKNTEAFF. The CDR3 region has the DNA TGTGCCAGCAGCCCAGCCCCCGGGATGAAGAACACTGAAGCTTTCTTT.

The genes are TRBV7-9 and TRBJ2-3; tentatively, D is TRBD2 (6 bases). The CDR3 spans 14 residues. V shed 6 bases and J shed 6 bases, with 16 bases lying between them. Germline CDR1 reads SEHNR; CDR2 reads FQNEAQ (reference sequence). DNA of the CDR3: TGTGCCAGCAGTTCTAGCGAAGGAGCCGATACGCAGTATTTT. Protein: CASSSSEGADTQYF.

The V and J genes are TRBV6-5 and TRBJ1-5; D is unclear. There are 13 residues in the CDR3. Per germline, CDR1 MNHEY and CDR2 SVGAGI. Trimming removed 10 bases from V and 2 bases from J, with 12 bases in between. For the CDR3, the DNA is TGTGCCACCCGACCCGGGGGCAATCAGCCCCAGCATTTT. It is translated as CATRPGGNQPQHF.

The J gene is TRBJ2-1, the V gene TRBV5-4, with 9 nucleotides matching TRBD1. Germline V gives CDR1 SGHNT, CDR2 YYREEE (reference sequence). There are 13 residues in the CDR3. V lost 4 bases to trimming and J lost 7 bases; unmatched junction nucleotides: 3. CDR3 nucleotide sequence: TGTGCCAGCAGCCTGACAGGGGGGAATGAGCAGTTCTTC. Its translation is CASSLTGGNEQFF. Drawing the rest from reference TRBV5-4 and TRBJ2-1, the complete variable domain is ETGVTQSPTHLIKTRGQQVTLRCSSQSGHNTVSWYQQALGQGPQFIFQYYREEENGRGNFPPRFSGLQFPNYSSELNVNALELDDSALYLCASSLTGGNEQFFGPGTRLTVL.

V and J are TRBV29-1 and TRBJ2-1, with D unclear. This CDR3 is built from 14 residues. Per the germline V gene, CDR1 is SQVTM and CDR2 is ANQGSEA. V was trimmed by 7 bases and J by 1 base, leaving 14 bases between them. Here the CDR3 reads CSAVRGESYNEQFF. CDR3 nucleotides: TGCAGCGCCGTTAGAGGAGAATCCTACAATGAGCAGTTCTTC.

Only one count was recorded for this clone. The chain joins TRBV11-2 to TRBJ1-4; TRBD1 is a possible D gene (6 bases). This CDR3 comprises 18 residues. Germline CDR1 is SGHAT and CDR2 is FQNNGV. Trimming stripped 5 bases from V and 6 bases from J, with 25 bases between. The CDR3 region is CASSDDYSRGTRDEKLFF. In DNA form, the CDR3 reads TGTGCCAGCAGCGACGACTACTCGAGGGGGACGAGGGATGAAAAACTGTTTTTT.